The 2 T cell receptor beta chains in this list originate from one sample, sequenced in a study of Graves' ophthalmopathy and Graves' hyperthyroidism. Transcripts of RNA were the source for amplifying TCR beta CDR3 regions. First-round RT-PCR relied on HTBI primers, and a second-round multiplex PCR came next. MiXCR, applied by TCRdb to the multiplex PCR reads, yields one record per CDR3 protein. The table includes some 380,000 distinct CDR3 sequences, 15% detected once. The sample taken for sequencing was peripheral blood. These receptors were taken from a woman aged 18-29 years with stable Graves' hyperthyroidism.

This clonotype was seen ten or more times. The chain is built from TRBV11-2 and TRBJ2-7, with 11 bases matching TRBD2. V gave up 4 bases and J gave up 0 bases; unmatched junction bases: 11. This CDR3 has 18 amino acids. CDR1 is SGHAT and CDR2 is FQNNGV in the germline V gene. CDR3 in DNA: TGTGCCAGCAGCTCGAGCCTTACACTAGCGGGGGCCTCCTACGAGCAGTACTTC. It is translated as CASSSSLTLAGASYEQYF.

This clonotype was seen a few times. The rearrangement links TRBV2 to TRBJ2-7; D possibly matches TRBD1 or TRBD2 (5 bases each). Germline CDR1 and CDR2: SNHLY and FYNNEI. V dropped 6 bases and J dropped 2 bases, with 11 bases sitting between them. The CDR3 runs to 13 residues. The CDR3: CASSRDQAYEQYF. The CDR3 DNA reads TGTGCCAGCAGCCGGGACCAAGCCTACGAGCAGTACTTC. The variable domain in full, completed from reference TRBV2 and TRBJ2-7, reads EPEVTQTPSHQVTQMGQEVILRCVPISNHLYFYWYRQILGQKVEFLVSFYNNEISEKSEIFDDQFSVERPDGSNFTLKIRSTKLEDSAMYFCASSRDQAYEQYFGPGTRLTVT.